This T cell receptor (beta chain) was recorded in a study of human T cells and chemical hapten exposure. As for the study in general: 2% DPC applied to a 2 cm by 2 cm arm area sensitized donors. Patch tests delivered 0.01% DPC to the upper back and were evaluated at 6 days. Study-wide points: No shift was seen in TCRs above 1 in 1000 frequency with DPC sensitization.

Sample time point: pre-sensitization, week 0. The treatment was: therapeutic diphenylcyclopropenone sensitization with weekly scalp DPC. The template was total RNA from unfractionated whole blood. TCRdb reprocessed the RACE reads with MiXCR, giving one entry per CDR3 protein. The repertoire includes 350,000 to 400,000 distinct CDR3 sequences, 4.5% to 5.5% of them detected once, and about 2.5% sits in the top ten. This CDR3 is 14 amino acids long. Germline V gives CDR1 KGHSH, CDR2 LQKENI. Trimming cost V 3 bases and J 0 bases, with 8 bases left between them. This clonotype was detected many times. Its antigen remains unidentified.

The sequence came from a woman between 45 and 60 years old with alopecia areata. Some clones in this sample may be carry-over from other donors' samples. The chain joins TRBV18 to TRBJ1-1; D gene unclear. The input for sequencing was whole blood, taken in connection with sensitization to the hapten diphenylcyclopropenone (DPC). CDR3 amino acids: CASSPLPMNTEAFF. The CDR3 DNA follows: TGTGCCAGCTCACCTCTTCCCATGAACACTGAAGCTTTCTTT.